The next 9 T cell receptor beta chains were all read from a single sample in a study of CD8+CD57+ T cells in acquired aplastic anemia (dated by TCRdb to 2016 to 2019). The data were produced on an Illumina HiSeq 2000. Genomic DNA was used as template for profiling of TCR beta VDJ combinations and CDR3 sequences. TCRdb reran the public reads through fastp at Q25 and MiXCR, keeping productive beta chains. Rows with one shared CDR3 protein collapse into an entry with the most common genes and DNA. Within this sample are around 170,000 distinct CDR3 sequences, with under 75% of them counted one time only. The top ten constitute under 60% of the sample. Sequenced sample: sorted CD4+, CD8+, or CD8+CD57+ T cells (not recorded which) from PBMCs. These receptor sequences come from a human donor in good health.

This clonotype was recorded once. J is TRBJ1-5 and V is TRBV7-9; tentative D call: TRBD1 (6 bases). Germline lookup yields CDR1 SEHNR and CDR2 FQNEAQ (reference sequence). V lost 6 bases and J 2 bases, leaving 17 bases between the germline ends. The CDR3 runs to 16 residues. CDR3 region: CASSPQGLGGNQPQHF. The CDR3 DNA sequence: TGTGCCAGCAGTCCCCAGGGGCTGGGGGGCAATCAGCCCCAGCATTTT.

In regard to this clonotype: At one boundary the junction diverges from the germline segment, which might be a read error. The chain has TRBV10-1 and TRBJ2-7; no firm D call. Germline loops: CDR1 WNHNN, CDR2 SYGVQD (reference sequence). This CDR3 has 15 amino acids. The CDR3 spells CASSDSGQGVYDQYF. The CDR3, as DNA: TGCGCCAGCAGTGATTCGGGCCAAGGAGTGTACGATCAGTACTTC.

This chain uses TRBV12-5 with TRBJ2-7; unclear D gene. The germline CDR1 and CDR2 sequences are LGHNT and FRNRAP. CDR3 length equals 12 residues. The CDR3, as DNA: TGTGCCAGCAGTTTGGCCGAAGCCGGGCAGTACTTC. It encodes CASSLAEAGQYF.

This clonotype has only a few counts. The V and J genes are TRBV7-8 and TRBJ1-2; D gene uncertain. The CDR3 extends over 12 amino acids. Germline CDR1 SGHVS, CDR2 FQNEAQ. With 5 bases removed from V and 7 bases from J, the gap between germline ends came to 11 bases. The CDR3 sequence is CASSLTEGGYTF. The CDR3 DNA reads TGTGCCAGCAGCCTTACTGAAGGTGGCTACACCTTC.

The chain uses TRBV24-1 and TRBJ2-2; D is undetermined. Germline CDR1 reads KGHDR; CDR2 reads SFDVKD. CDR3 length: 14 residues. The V and J ends lost 3 bases and 7 bases respectively, with 11 bases between them. As DNA, the CDR3 is TGTGCCACCAGTGATCCGGCCCTAAACGGGGAGCTGTTTTTT. It translates to CATSDPALNGELFF.

The rearrangement uses TRBV20-1 and TRBJ1-1; TRBD1 matches at 7 bases. The CDR3 consists of 14 residues. Germline trimming cut 6 bases from V and 1 base from J; bases unmatched to any gene: 8. Germline CDR1 DFQATT, CDR2 SNEGSKA (reference sequence). The CDR3 DNA sequence: TGCAGTGCCACCGGGACAGTCTGGAACACTGAAGCTTTCTTT. Amino acids: CSATGTVWNTEAFF.

The chain links TRBV7-2 to TRBJ2-5; no clear D gene. This CDR3 comprises 13 residues. Trimming cost V 3 bases and J 1 base, with 6 bases left between them. Germline V gene sequence: CDR1 SGHTA, CDR2 FQGNSA. The CDR3 nucleotides read TGTGCCAGCAGCTTTTACTTCCAAGAGACCCAGTACTTC. Encoded protein: CASSFYFQETQYF.

Concerning this clonotype: A read error may explain this, as a much larger clone is one base away. The chain joins TRBV6-1 to TRBJ1-2; D gene unclear. CDR3 length equals 14 residues. Trimming cost V 5 bases and J 4 bases, with 14 bases left between them. CDR1 and CDR2 (germline): MNHNS, SASEGT. CDR3 amino acids: CASSHGDRGYGYTF. CDR3 nucleotides: TGTGCCAGCAGTCACGGCGACCGGGGCTATGGCTACACCTTC.

J is TRBJ1-1 and V is TRBV10-3, with D uncertain. The CDR3 runs 12 residues. Trimming stripped 3 bases from V and 4 bases from J, with 6 bases between. Germline loops: CDR1 ENHRY, CDR2 SYGVKD. DNA of the CDR3: TGTGCCATCAGTGACCGTATCACTGAAGCTTTCTTT. The encoded protein is CAISDRITEAFF.